This paragraph covers one T cell receptor beta chain sequence. Its antigen is as yet unknown. This sample stems from a study of shared clonotypes between healthy human individuals. Across the study: The donor pool was made up of a couple of women and three men aged 18 to 49. Study-level results: For naive CD4 cells, approximately 5% of clonotypes were shared across a handful of donors. Generally, estimated richness proved larger in naive subsets than it did in memory subsets.

The protocol was immunoSEQ multiplex PCR, while the TCRdb copy is restricted to in-frame clones and leaves out a portion. The profile shows 2,500,000 or so clones, over 85% of them singletons. The CDR3 is 19 amino acids. V was trimmed by 4 bases and J by 1 base, leaving 21 bases between them. Germline V CDR1 and CDR2: SGHRS, YFSETQ. What was sequenced was naive CD4+ T cells sorted from blood. Subset described: CD45RA+ positively selected. This TCR was recovered from a young man in good health. The rearrangement joins TRBV5-1 to TRBJ2-6; D perhaps matches TRBD1 (5 bases). CDR3 sequence: CASSKTSAGWSSGANVLTF. The CDR3 coding sequence is TGCGCCAGCAGCAAAACCTCGGCAGGGTGGAGTTCTGGGGCCAACGTCCTGACTTTC.